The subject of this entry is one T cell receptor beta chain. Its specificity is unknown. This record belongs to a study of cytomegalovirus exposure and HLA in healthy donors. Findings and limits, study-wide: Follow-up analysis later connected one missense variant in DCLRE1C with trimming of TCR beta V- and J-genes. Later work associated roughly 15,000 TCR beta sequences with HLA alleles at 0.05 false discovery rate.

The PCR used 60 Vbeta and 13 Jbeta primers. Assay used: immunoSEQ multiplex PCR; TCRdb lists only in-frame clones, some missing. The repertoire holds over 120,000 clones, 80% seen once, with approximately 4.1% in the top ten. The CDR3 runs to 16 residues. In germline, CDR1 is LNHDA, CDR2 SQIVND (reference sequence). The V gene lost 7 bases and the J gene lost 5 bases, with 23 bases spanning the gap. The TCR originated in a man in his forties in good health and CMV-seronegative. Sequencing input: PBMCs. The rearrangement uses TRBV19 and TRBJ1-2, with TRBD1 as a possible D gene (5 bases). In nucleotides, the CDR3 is TGTGCCAGTAAAAAGAAGGGGAAAGGTGATCATTATGGCTACACCTTC. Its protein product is CASKKKGKGDHYGYTF.